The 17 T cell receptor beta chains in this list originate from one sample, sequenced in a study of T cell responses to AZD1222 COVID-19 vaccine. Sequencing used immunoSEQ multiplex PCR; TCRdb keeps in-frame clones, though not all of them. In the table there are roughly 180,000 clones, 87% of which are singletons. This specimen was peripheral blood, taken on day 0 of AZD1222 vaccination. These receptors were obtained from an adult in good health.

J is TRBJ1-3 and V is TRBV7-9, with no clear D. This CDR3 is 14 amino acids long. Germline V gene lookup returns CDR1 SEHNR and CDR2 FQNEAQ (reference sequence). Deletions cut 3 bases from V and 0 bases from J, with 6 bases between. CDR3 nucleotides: TGTGCCAGCAGCTTTCAGAGCTCTGGAAACACCATATATTTT. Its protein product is CASSFQSSGNTIYF.

CDR3 in amino acids: CSVVPRNTEAFF. The CDR3 region has the DNA TGCAGCGTCGTCCCACGGAACACTGAAGCTTTCTTT. This sequence joins TRBV29-1 and TRBJ1-1, with unresolved D. The length of the CDR3 is 12 residues. The V gene's germline CDR1 is SQVTM and CDR2 ANQGSEA. The germline V and J ends were trimmed by 6 bases and 1 base, with 9 bases remaining between them.

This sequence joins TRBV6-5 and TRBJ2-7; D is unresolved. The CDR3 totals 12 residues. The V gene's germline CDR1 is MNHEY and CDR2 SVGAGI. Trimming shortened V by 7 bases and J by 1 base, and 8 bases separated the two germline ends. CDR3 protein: CASNGDSYEQYF. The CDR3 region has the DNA TGTGCCAGCAATGGAGATTCCTACGAGCAGTACTTC.

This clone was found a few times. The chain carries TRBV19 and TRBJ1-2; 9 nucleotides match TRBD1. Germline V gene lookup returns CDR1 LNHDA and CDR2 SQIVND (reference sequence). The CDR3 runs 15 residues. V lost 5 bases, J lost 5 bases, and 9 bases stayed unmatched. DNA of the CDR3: TGTGCCAGTAGTTCCGCCCGGACAGGGGAATATGGCTACACCTTC. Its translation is CASSSARTGEYGYTF.

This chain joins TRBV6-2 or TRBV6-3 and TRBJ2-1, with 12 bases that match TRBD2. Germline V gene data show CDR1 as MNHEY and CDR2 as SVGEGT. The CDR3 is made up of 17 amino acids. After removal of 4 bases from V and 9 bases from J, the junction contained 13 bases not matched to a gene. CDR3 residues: CASSSQGTSGSRGEQFF. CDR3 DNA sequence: TGTGCCAGCAGTTCGCAAGGGACTAGCGGGTCTCGGGGTGAGCAGTTCTTC.

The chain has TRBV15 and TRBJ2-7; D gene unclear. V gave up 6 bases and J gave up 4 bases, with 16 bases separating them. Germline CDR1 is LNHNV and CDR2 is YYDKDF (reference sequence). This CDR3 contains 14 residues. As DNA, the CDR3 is TGTGCCACCAGACTGTCGTCAGTACGATACGAGCAGTACTTC. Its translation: CATRLSSVRYEQYF.

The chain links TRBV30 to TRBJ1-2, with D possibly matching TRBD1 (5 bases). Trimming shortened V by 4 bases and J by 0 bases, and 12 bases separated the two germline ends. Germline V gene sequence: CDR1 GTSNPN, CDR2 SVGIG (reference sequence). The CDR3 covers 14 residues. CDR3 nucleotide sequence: TGTGCCTGGACCGAAGGGGCCACTAACTATGGCTACACCTTC. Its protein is CAWTEGATNYGYTF. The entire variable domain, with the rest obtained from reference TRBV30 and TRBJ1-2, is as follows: SQTIHQWPATLVQPVGSPLSLECTVEGTSNPNLYWYRQAAGRGLQLLFYSVGIGQISSEVPQNLSASRPQDRQFILSSKKLLLSDSGFYLCAWTEGATNYGYTFGSGTRLTVV.

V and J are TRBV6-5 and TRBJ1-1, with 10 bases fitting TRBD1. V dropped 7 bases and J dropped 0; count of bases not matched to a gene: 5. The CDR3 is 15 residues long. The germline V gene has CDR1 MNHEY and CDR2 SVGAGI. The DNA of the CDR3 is TGTGCCAGCATTAAGGGACAGGGGCTGAACACTGAAGCTTTCTTT. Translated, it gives CASIKGQGLNTEAFF.

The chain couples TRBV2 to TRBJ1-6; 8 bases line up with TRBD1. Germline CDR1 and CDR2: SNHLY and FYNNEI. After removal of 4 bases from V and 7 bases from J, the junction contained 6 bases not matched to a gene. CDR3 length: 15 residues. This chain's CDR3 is CASSVRTGRNSPLHF. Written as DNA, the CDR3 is TGTGCCAGCAGTGTCCGGACAGGGAGGAATTCACCCCTCCACTTT.

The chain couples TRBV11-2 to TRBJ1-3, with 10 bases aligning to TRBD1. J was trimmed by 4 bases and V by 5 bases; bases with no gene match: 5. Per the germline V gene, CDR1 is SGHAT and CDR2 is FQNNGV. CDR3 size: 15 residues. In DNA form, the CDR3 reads TGTGCCAGCAGCGCACGACAGGGGGCGGGAAACACCATATATTTT. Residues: CASSARQGAGNTIYF.

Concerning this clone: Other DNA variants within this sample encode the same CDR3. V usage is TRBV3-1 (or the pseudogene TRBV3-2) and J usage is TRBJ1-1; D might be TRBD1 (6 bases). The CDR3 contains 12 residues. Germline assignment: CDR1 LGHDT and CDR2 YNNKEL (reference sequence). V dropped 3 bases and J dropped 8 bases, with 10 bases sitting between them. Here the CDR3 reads CASSQAGTEAFF. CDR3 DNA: TGTGCCAGCAGCCAGGCCGGGACAGAAGCTTTCTTT.

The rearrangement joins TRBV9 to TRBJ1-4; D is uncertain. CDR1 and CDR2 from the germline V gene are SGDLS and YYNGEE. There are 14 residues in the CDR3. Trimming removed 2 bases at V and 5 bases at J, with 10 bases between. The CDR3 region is CASSVHRENEKLFF. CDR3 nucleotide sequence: TGTGCCAGCAGCGTTCACCGGGAGAATGAAAAACTGTTTTTT.

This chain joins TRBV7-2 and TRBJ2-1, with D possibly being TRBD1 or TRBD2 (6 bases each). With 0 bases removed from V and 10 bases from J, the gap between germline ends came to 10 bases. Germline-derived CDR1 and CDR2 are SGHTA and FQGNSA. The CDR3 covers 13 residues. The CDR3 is CASSLAPGGEQFF. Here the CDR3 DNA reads TGTGCCAGCAGCTTAGCTCCCGGGGGCGAGCAGTTCTTC.

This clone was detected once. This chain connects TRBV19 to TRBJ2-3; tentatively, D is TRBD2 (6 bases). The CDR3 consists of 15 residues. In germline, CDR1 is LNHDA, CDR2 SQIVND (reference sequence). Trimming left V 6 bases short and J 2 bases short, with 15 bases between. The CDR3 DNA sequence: TGTGCCAGTAGGAATCGGGCGGGGACCACAGATACGCAGTATTTT. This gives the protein CASRNRAGTTDTQYF.

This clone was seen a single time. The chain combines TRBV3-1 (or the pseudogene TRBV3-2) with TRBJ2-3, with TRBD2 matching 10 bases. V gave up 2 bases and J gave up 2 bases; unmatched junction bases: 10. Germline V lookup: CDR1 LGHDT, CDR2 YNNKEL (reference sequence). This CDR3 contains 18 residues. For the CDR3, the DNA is TGTGCCAGCAGCCAACTGACAGGGACTAGCGTTAACACAGATACGCAGTATTTT. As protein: CASSQLTGTSVNTDTQYF.

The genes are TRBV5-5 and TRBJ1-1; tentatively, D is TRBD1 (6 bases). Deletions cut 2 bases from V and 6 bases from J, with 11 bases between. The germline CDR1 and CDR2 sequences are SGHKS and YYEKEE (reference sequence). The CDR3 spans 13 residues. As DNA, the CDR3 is TGTGCCAGCAGCTTAGACAGGATCGCTGAAGCTTTCTTT. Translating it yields CASSLDRIAEAFF.

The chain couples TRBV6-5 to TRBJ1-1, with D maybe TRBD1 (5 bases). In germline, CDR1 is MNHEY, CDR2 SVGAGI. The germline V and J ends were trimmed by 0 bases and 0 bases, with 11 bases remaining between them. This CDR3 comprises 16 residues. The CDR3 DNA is TGTGCCAGCAGTTACTCGAATAGGGGACTGAACACTGAAGCTTTCTTT. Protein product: CASSYSNRGLNTEAFF.